Listed here are 8 T cell receptor beta chains from one sample, sequenced in a study of T cells in Graves' hyperthyroidism and ophthalmopathy. Authors of the study amplified TCR beta CDR3 regions from RNA transcripts. TCR CDR3 regions were first amplified by RT-PCR with HTBI primers. TCRdb re-called the multiplex PCR reads through MiXCR, storing one row per CDR3 protein. The sample includes some 400,000 distinct CDR3 sequences, around 14% of them seen just once. The sample was blood. Receptor source: a woman in her sixties with Graves' hyperthyroidism.

The chain joins TRBV29-1 to TRBJ2-7; D may correspond to TRBD1 or TRBD2 (5 bases each). The CDR3 consists of 15 residues. Germline CDR1 SQVTM, CDR2 ANQGSEA. V lost 6 bases, J lost 5 bases, and 23 bases lay in between. The CDR3 coding sequence is TGCAGCGTCCTGACCCTCCGGGACCAGTCGGACGAGCAGTACTTC. As protein: CSVLTLRDQSDEQYF.

This clonotype has ten or more counts. The chain has TRBV2 and TRBJ2-7; TRBD2 matches 9 bases. Germline CDR1 reads SNHLY; CDR2 reads FYNNEI. After removal of 6 bases from V and 2 bases from J, the junction contained 2 bases not matched to a gene. There are 13 residues in the CDR3. The CDR3 DNA reads TGTGCCAGCAGCGGGACTAGCACCTACGAGCAGTACTTC. Translated, it gives CASSGTSTYEQYF.

This clonotype was counted at least ten times. This chain links TRBV11-2 with TRBJ1-1, with D possibly matching TRBD1 (5 bases). The CDR3 extends over 13 amino acids. In germline, CDR1 is SGHAT, CDR2 FQNNGV. V gave up 5 bases and J gave up 10 bases, with 17 bases separating them. The CDR3 nucleotides are TGTGCCAGCAGCCTCGAAAACGGGGGACGAGCTTTCTTT. Protein: CASSLENGGRAFF.

CDR3 nucleotide sequence: TGCGCCAGCAGCCGAGTAGAGGGGGCGAGGACTGAAGCTTTCTTT. Residues: CASSRVEGARTEAFF. The genes are TRBV4-1 and TRBJ1-1; the match to TRBD1 covers 7 bases. There are 15 residues in the CDR3. Germline-derived CDR1 and CDR2 are MGHRA and YSYEKL. Trimming at V came to 4 bases and at J to 5 bases, leaving 10 bases not matched to a gene.

This clonotype has a count of ten or more. The chain is built from TRBV12-3 or TRBV12-4 and TRBJ2-5; no reliable D call. The CDR3 has 16 residues. V lost 3 bases and J lost 1, with 15 bases in between. In nucleotides, the CDR3 is TGTGCCAGCAGTTTTGCCGGGTCCTGGGGCCAAGAGACCCAGTACTTC. Translating it yields CASSFAGSWGQETQYF.

This clonotype has a handful of counts. The chain uses TRBV29-1 and TRBJ1-2, with 8 bases fitting TRBD1. Trimming took 5 bases from V and 6 from J; bases not matched to a gene: 5. The CDR3 sequence is 12 residues long. In germline, CDR1 is SQVTM, CDR2 ANQGSEA. The CDR3 sequence is CSVSLTGDGYTF. The CDR3 coding sequence is TGCAGCGTTTCACTGACAGGGGATGGCTACACCTTC.

This clonotype showed up just a few times. V usage is TRBV20-1 and J usage is TRBJ2-5, with D possibly being TRBD2 (6 bases). CDR1 DFQATT and CDR2 SNEGSKA come from the germline V gene (reference sequence). The CDR3 contains 14 residues. V lost 0 bases and J 5 bases, leaving 13 bases between the germline ends. In DNA form, the CDR3 reads TGCAGTGCTAGAGATGCCAGGGCGGGGGAGACCCAGTACTTC. This gives the protein CSARDARAGETQYF.

This clonotype was seen ten or more times. This chain uses TRBV24-1 with TRBJ2-7, with D unclear. V lost 3 bases to trimming and J lost 2 bases, with 13 bases between them. CDR1 is KGHDR and CDR2 is SFDVKD in the germline V gene. There are 15 residues in the CDR3. This CDR3 reads CATSDARGSTYEQYF. The DNA of the CDR3 is TGTGCCACCAGTGATGCCCGCGGATCCACCTACGAGCAGTACTTC.